One and the same sample provided the 10 T cell receptor beta chains below, sequenced in a study of blood T cell repertoires in COVID-19. Profiling relied on immunoSEQ multiplex PCR, and the TCRdb table lists in-frame clones only, not all of them. This sample has 300,000 to 350,000 clones, with roughly nine tenths found just once. Sequenced input: PBMCs or T cells enriched from blood (not recorded which). Receptors originate from a woman between 25 and 40 years old who had recovered from COVID-19.

The chain employs TRBV4-1 and TRBJ2-7; TRBD2 might be the D (7 bases). Germline V lookup: CDR1 MGHRA, CDR2 YSYEKL. The CDR3 totals 16 residues. V was shortened by 0 bases and J by 2 bases, with 14 bases between the two germline ends. CDR3 sequence reads: CASSQEGAGAAYEQYF. The CDR3, as DNA: TGCGCCAGCAGCCAAGAGGGGGCGGGGGCCGCCTACGAGCAGTACTTC.

This clone has a handful of counts. The genes are TRBV9 and TRBJ1-2, with D uncertain. V was clipped by 4 bases and J by 1 base, with 14 bases between them. The germline CDR1 and CDR2 sequences are SGDLS and YYNGEE. This CDR3 contains 15 residues. CDR3 amino acids: CASSLRLGDNYGYTF. The CDR3 bases are TGTGCCAGCAGCCTTCGGTTGGGAGATAACTATGGCTACACCTTC.

V usage is TRBV27 and J usage is TRBJ1-5; 8 nucleotides align to TRBD1. The germline CDR1 and CDR2 sequences are MNHEY and SMNVEV (reference sequence). The V segment lost 3 bases and the J segment 7 bases; nucleotides outside the gene matches: 8. The CDR3 is 15 residues long. CDR3 amino acids: CASSFRTGTGQPQHF. CDR3 bases: TGTGCCAGCAGTTTCAGGACAGGGACCGGACAGCCCCAGCATTTT.

The rearrangement joins TRBV7-9 to TRBJ2-7; 9 nucleotides line up with TRBD1. With 5 bases clipped from V and 5 bases from J, the junction kept 7 bases outside the gene matches. The germline V gene has CDR1 SEHNR and CDR2 FQNEAQ (reference sequence). The CDR3 spans 14 residues. CDR3 sequence (DNA): TGTGCCAGCAGCGTTCCCGGGACAGGGAACGAGCAGTACTTC. It translates to CASSVPGTGNEQYF.

The V and J genes are TRBV18 and TRBJ2-5; weak D call: TRBD1 (5 bases). From germline, CDR1 is KGHSH and CDR2 LQKENI. This CDR3 contains 13 residues. Trimming removed 4 bases from V and 5 bases from J, with 11 bases in between. The CDR3 loop is CASSRGRTETQYF. In DNA form, the CDR3 reads TGTGCCAGCTCACGGGGCAGGACGGAGACCCAGTACTTC.

This CDR3 reads CASSVDPGQPQHF. The DNA for the CDR3 is TGTGCCAGCAGCGTAGATCCAGGGCAGCCCCAGCATTTT. This chain links TRBV9 with TRBJ1-5; the D gene is possibly TRBD1 (5 bases). Trimming shortened V by 0 bases and J by 7 bases, and 8 bases separated the two germline ends. Germline CDR1 SGDLS, CDR2 YYNGEE. The CDR3 runs to 13 residues.

V usage is TRBV7-2 and J usage is TRBJ1-1; 8 bases match TRBD1. This CDR3 comprises 15 residues. Germline CDR1 reads SGHTA; CDR2 reads FQGNSA. The trim removed 7 bases at V and 3 bases at J, leaving 10 bases unmatched. This CDR3 reads CASIQSMTGDTEAFF. The DNA for the CDR3 is TGTGCCAGCATCCAATCGATGACAGGGGACACTGAAGCTTTCTTT.

The chain couples TRBV11-2 to TRBJ1-3; TRBD1 agrees at 8 bases. V lost 0 bases and J lost 0; bases outside the gene matches: 13. The germline CDR1 and CDR2 sequences are SGHAT and FQNNGV. The CDR3 is 20 amino acids. CDR3 nucleotide sequence: TGTGCCAGCAGCTTAGAGGGTTCCGGGACAGGACTTTACTCTGGAAACACCATATATTTT. This codes for CASSLEGSGTGLYSGNTIYF.

The CDR3 region is CASSILDRANNEQFF. The DNA for the CDR3 is TGTGCCAGTAGTATCTTGGACAGGGCCAACAATGAGCAGTTCTTC. The chain has TRBV19 and TRBJ2-1, with TRBD1 matching 8 bases. Germline V gives CDR1 LNHDA, CDR2 SQIVND (reference sequence). The CDR3 consists of 15 residues. V lost 3 bases, J lost 5 bases, and 6 bases stayed unmatched.

This clone came up once. V is TRBV30 and J is TRBJ1-4; 8 bases are a match to TRBD1. Germline V CDR1 and CDR2: GTSNPN, SVGIG (reference sequence). With V trimmed by 5 bases and J by 8 bases, 7 bases remained unmatched. This CDR3 has 13 residues. Here the CDR3 DNA reads TGTGCCTGGCAGGGGGCGCCGGTGGAAAAACTGTTTTTT. Its protein product is CAWQGAPVEKLFF.